This T cell receptor beta chain was sequenced for a study of OX40 agonist ivuxolimab in advanced cancers. Findings and caveats of the study: Specificity for antigen went undetermined in the expanded peripheral T cells.

As to this clone: Antigen specificity is unknown.

This CDR3 is 13 amino acids long. With 0 bases removed from V and 0 bases from J, the gap between germline ends came to 2 bases. In germline, CDR1 is LNHNV, CDR2 YYDKDF (reference sequence). Sequenced by immunoSEQ multiplex PCR; TCRdb stores in-frame clones only, minus some. Altogether fewer than 95,000 clones are present, 84% being singletons, with the ten largest covering roughly 0.41%. The receptor's source is an adult with an advanced solid tumor such as melanoma, head and neck, liver or kidney cancer. Sequencing was performed on CD4+ or CD8+ T cells sorted from blood, taken in a trial of the OX40 agonist ivuxolimab. The V gene is TRBV15, the J gene TRBJ1-1, with D unresolved. The CDR3 is CATSREMNTEAFF. CDR3 in DNA: TGTGCCACCAGCAGAGAAATGAACACTGAAGCTTTCTTT.